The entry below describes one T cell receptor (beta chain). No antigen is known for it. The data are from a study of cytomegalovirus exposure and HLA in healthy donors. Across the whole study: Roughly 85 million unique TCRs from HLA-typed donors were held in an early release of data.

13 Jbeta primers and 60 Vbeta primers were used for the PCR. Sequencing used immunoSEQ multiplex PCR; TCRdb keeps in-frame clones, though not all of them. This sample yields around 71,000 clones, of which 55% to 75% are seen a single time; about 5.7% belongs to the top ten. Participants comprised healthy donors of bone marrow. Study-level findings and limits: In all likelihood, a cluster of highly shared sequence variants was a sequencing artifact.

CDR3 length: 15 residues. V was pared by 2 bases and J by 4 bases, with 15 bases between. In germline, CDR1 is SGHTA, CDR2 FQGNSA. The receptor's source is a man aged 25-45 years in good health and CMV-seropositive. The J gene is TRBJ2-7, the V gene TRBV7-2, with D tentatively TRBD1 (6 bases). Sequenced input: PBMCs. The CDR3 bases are TGTGCCAGCAGCTTATCGGTACAGGGAACTTACGAGCAGTACTTC. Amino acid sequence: CASSLSVQGTYEQYF.